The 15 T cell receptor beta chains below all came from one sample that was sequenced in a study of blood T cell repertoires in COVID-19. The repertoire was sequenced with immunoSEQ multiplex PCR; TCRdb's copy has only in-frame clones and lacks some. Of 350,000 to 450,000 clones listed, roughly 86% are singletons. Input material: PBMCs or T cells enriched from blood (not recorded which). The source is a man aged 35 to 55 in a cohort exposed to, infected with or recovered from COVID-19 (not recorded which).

This CDR3 reads CASSPGRLENTEAFF. The CDR3 DNA is TGTGCCAGCTCACCGGGGAGACTTGAGAACACTGAAGCTTTCTTT. The chain employs TRBV18 and TRBJ1-1; D remains ambiguous. The CDR3 has 15 amino acids. Trimming shortened V by 3 bases and J by 1 base, and 12 bases separated the two germline ends. In germline, CDR1 is KGHSH, CDR2 LQKENI.

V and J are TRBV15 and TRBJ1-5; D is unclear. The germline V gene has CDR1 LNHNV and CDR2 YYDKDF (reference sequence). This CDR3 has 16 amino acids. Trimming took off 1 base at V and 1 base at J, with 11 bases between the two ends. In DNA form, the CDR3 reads TGTGCCACCAGCAGAGTCGGAGGGATAAGCAATCAGCCCCAGCATTTT. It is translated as CATSRVGGISNQPQHF. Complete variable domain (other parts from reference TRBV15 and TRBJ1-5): DAMVIQNPRYQVTQFGKPVTLSCSQTLNHNVMYWYQQKSSQAPKLLFHYYDKDFNNEADTPDNFQSRRPNTSFCFLDIRSPGLGDTAMYLCATSRVGGISNQPQHFGDGTRLSIL.

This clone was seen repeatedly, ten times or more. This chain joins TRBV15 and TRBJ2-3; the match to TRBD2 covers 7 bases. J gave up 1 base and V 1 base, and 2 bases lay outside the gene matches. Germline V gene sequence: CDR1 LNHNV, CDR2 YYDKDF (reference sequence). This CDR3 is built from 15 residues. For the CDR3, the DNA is TGTGCCACCAGCAGAGCTCGGGAGGGCACAGATACGCAGTATTTT. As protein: CATSRAREGTDTQYF.

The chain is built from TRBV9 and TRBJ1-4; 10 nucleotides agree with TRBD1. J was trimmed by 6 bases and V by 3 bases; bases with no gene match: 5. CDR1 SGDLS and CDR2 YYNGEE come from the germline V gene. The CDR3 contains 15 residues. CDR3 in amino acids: CASSGQGARDEKLFF. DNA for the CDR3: TGTGCCAGCAGCGGACAGGGGGCGCGGGATGAAAAACTGTTTTTT.

The CDR3 loop is CASSLSRVVGTDTQYF. CDR3 DNA: TGTGCCAGCAGTTTAAGTCGGGTGGTCGGCACAGATACGCAGTATTTT. This chain uses TRBV28 with TRBJ2-3; D gene ambiguous. V lost 2 bases to trimming and J lost 1 base, with 13 bases between them. Germline loops: CDR1 MDHEN, CDR2 SYDVKM. The length of the CDR3 is 16 residues.

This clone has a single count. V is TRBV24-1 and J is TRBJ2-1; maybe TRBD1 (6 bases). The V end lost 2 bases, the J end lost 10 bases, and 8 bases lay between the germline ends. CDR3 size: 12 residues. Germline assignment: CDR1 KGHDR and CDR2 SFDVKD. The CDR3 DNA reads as TGTGCCACCAGTGATTCCGGGACAGAGCAGTTCTTC. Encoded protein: CATSDSGTEQFF.

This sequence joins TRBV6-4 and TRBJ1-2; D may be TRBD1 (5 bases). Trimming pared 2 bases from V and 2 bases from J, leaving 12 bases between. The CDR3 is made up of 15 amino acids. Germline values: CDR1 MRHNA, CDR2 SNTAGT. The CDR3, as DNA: TGTGCCAGCAGTGACGACCATACAGGCAACTATGGCTACACCTTC. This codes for CASSDDHTGNYGYTF.

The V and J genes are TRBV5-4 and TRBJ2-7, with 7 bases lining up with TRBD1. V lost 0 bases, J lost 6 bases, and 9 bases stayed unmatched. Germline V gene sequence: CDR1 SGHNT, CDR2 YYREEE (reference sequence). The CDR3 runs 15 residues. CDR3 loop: CASSLAGTATSEQYF. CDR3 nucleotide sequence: TGTGCCAGCAGCTTGGCCGGGACAGCTACTTCCGAGCAGTACTTC.

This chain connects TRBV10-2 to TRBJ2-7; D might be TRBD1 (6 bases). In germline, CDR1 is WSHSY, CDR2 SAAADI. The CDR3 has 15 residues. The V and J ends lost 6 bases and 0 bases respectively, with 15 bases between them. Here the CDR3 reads CASRISQGSSYEQYF. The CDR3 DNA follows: TGCGCCAGCAGGATAAGCCAGGGGAGCTCCTACGAGCAGTACTTC.

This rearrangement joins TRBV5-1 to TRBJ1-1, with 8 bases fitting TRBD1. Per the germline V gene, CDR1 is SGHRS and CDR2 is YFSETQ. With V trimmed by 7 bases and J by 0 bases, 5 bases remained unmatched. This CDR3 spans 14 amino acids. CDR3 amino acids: CASGQGGMNTEAFF. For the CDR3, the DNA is TGCGCCAGCGGACAGGGTGGAATGAACACTGAAGCTTTCTTT.

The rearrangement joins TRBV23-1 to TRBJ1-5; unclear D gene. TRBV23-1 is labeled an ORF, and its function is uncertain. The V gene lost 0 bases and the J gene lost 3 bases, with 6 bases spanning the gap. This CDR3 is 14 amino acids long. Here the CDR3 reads CASSQSAPNQPQHF. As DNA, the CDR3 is TGCGCCAGCAGTCAATCGGCCCCCAATCAGCCCCAGCATTTT.

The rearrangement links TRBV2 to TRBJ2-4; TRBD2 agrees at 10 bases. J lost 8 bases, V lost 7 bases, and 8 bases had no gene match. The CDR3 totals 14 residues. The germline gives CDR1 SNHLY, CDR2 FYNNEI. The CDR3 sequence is CASNPLAGRDIQYF. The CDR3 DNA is TGTGCCAGCAATCCACTAGCGGGGCGGGACATTCAGTACTTC. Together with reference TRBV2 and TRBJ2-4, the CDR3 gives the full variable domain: EPEVTQTPSHQVTQMGQEVILRCVPISNHLYFYWYRQILGQKVEFLVSFYNNEISEKSEIFDDQFSVERPDGSNFTLKIRSTKLEDSAMYFCASNPLAGRDIQYFGAGTRLSVL.

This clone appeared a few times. Here the CDR3 DNA reads TGTGCCAGCAGCAGACAGGGTTTGAGCAATCAGCCCCAGCATTTT. It is translated as CASSRQGLSNQPQHF. The V gene is TRBV2, the J gene TRBJ1-5; TRBD1 matches 7 bases. This CDR3 has 15 residues. CDR1 and CDR2 (germline): SNHLY, FYNNEI. J was trimmed by 1 base and V by 6 bases; bases with no gene match: 6.

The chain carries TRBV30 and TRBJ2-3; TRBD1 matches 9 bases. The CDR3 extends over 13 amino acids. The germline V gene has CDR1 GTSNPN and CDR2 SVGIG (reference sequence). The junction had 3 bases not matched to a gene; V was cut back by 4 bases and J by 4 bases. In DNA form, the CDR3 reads TGTGCCTGGAAACAGGGGGCCGCAGATACGCAGTATTTT. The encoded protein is CAWKQGAADTQYF.

CDR3 in amino acids: CSVAAIGQYNEQFF. The CDR3 DNA reads TGCAGCGTTGCCGCAATTGGACAGTACAATGAGCAGTTCTTC. The chain carries TRBV29-1 and TRBJ2-1; tentatively, D is TRBD1 (6 bases). With 4 bases removed from V and 4 bases from J, the gap between germline ends came to 14 bases. In germline, CDR1 is SQVTM, CDR2 ANQGSEA. The CDR3 contains 14 residues.